This T cell receptor beta chain was retrieved from a study of blood T cell repertoires in COVID-19. Profiled with immunoSEQ multiplex PCR; TCRdb holds only in-frame clones, not every one. Counted here are under 350,000 clones, 89% occurring once; the ten biggest clones make up roughly 1.8%. The CDR3 spans 16 residues. With V trimmed by 0 bases and J by 7 bases, 9 bases remained unmatched. The germline CDR1 and CDR2 sequences are MNHEY and SVGAGI. Sequencing used PBMCs or T cells enriched from blood (not recorded which). The TCR sequence derives from a woman between 55 and 75 years old who had recovered from COVID-19. The rearrangement uses TRBV6-5 and TRBJ2-1; 7 nucleotides agree with TRBD2. In DNA form, the CDR3 reads TGTGCCAGCAGTTACTCGAGTGGGAGGGCCGGGAATGAGCAGTTCTTC. Encoded protein: CASSYSSGRAGNEQFF.